This entry describes one T cell receptor beta chain. The antigen is undetermined. Amplified TCR beta CDR3 regions came from RNA transcripts. The TCR CDR3 first-round RT-PCR relied on the HTBI primer set. A single record per CDR3 protein comes from TCRdb applying MiXCR to the multiplex PCR reads. Among some 760,000 distinct CDR3 sequences listed, 14% were seen once. Those with hyperthyroidism were 18 to 65 years old, newly diagnosed, and ill for under 2 months. Criteria for exclusion of patients were uncontrolled infection, other autoimmune disease, pregnancy or lactation. It was less than 13 ml of fresh peripheral blood that supplied the PBMCs. These data come from a study of T cells in Graves' hyperthyroidism and ophthalmopathy. The study, taken as a whole, reports: Ophthalmopathy could be told apart from stable hyperthyroidism with a 13 V-J model.

This CDR3 comprises 14 residues. The J segment lost 5 bases and the V segment lost 5 bases, leaving 7 bases of the junction unmatched. Sequenced input: blood. The receptor was derived from a woman aged 18-29 years with Graves' hyperthyroidism. This rearrangement joins TRBV12-3 or TRBV12-4 to TRBJ2-7; TRBD1 aligns across 9 bases. The CDR3 region has the DNA TGTGCCAGCAGTAGACAGGGGGGAATCAACGAGCAGTACTTC. Its protein is CASSRQGGINEQYF.